The clone carrying this T cell receptor (beta chain) was recorded at least ten times. Its antigen is undetermined. The data derive from a study of HIV-infected patients and healthy controls. General study findings and limits: In healthy controls, MAIT alpha CDR3s were common; in HIV+ repertoires, severely depleted. CDR3 sharing between individuals was lower in HIV-infected patients than in healthy controls.

The repertoire came from unfractionated whole blood and reflected all unsorted peripheral T cells. Peripheral blood, 2 to 3 ml, was drawn for RNA extraction. V shed 7 bases, J shed 3 bases, and the junction held 6 bases outside the gene matches. The CDR3 has 14 residues. CDR1 is MNHNS, CDR2 SASEGT, per germline. Alpha and beta constant-region primers primed reverse transcription of around 500 ng RNA. Alpha and beta chain libraries were made separately by chain-specific third strand synthesis with multiplexing indices. Two random hexamers, added before amplification and joined, formed each molecule's 12-nucleotide barcode. TCRdb redid the calling of the 5' RACE reads with MiXCR, one entry per CDR3 protein. The table includes 15,000 to 20,000 distinct CDR3 sequences, about 12% detected once.

Material for sequencing was blood. The sequence derives from an adult in good health. V usage is TRBV6-1 and J usage is TRBJ2-1; 7 nucleotides match TRBD2. For the CDR3, the DNA is TGTGCCAGCACCCCACGGGGGGACTACAATGAGCAGTTCTTC. Its protein is CASTPRGDYNEQFF.